A selection of T cell receptor beta chains follows, all from one sample in a study of neurological immune-mediated disorders. TCRdb fed the 5' RACE reads into MiXCR, producing one record per CDR3 protein. The sample includes about 80,000 distinct CDR3 sequences, 4.5% to 6.5% seen only once; the top ten take about 2.4%. The specimen sequenced was PBMCs. These receptors all come from a woman aged 25 to 39 with multiple sclerosis. CDR3s include the opening cysteine and the closing phenylalanine or tryptophan.

TRBJ1-4,TRBV12-3/TRBV12-4,CASSRGQSLNEKLFF
TRBJ2-7,TRBV20-1,CSANSGTSGEQYF
TRBJ2-1,TRBV20-1,CSAIPLAGGIWGNEQFF
TRBJ2-5,TRBV7-9,CASSLTRPSGQETQYF
TRBJ2-1,TRBV7-2,CASSLAPIYGQFF
TRBJ2-6,TRBV10-3,CAISDPQVSGANVLTF
TRBJ1-1,TRBV7-2,CASSWGQGWPEAFF
TRBJ1-6,TRBV9,CASSARDSSYNSPLHF
TRBJ2-3,TRBV12-3/TRBV12-4,CASSISSTDTQYF
TRBJ2-7,TRBV20-1,CSAQTGGSYEQYF
TRBJ2-6,TRBV30,CAWIEGPSSGANVLTF
TRBJ2-1,TRBV5-1,CASSLRLALYNEQFF
TRBJ2-6,TRBV20-1,CSAGGGTWGANVLTF
TRBJ2-2,TRBV7-2,CASSSRTSRTGELFF
TRBJ2-1,TRBV7-2,CASSLIAGEGEQFF
TRBJ2-7,TRBV5-1,CASSFGVNVYEQYF
TRBJ2-4,TRBV10-1,CASSSGGGRNIQYF
TRBJ1-2,TRBV7-8,CASSLMSPGQVNYGYTF
TRBJ2-3,TRBV10-3,CAISESTSFDTQYF
TRBJ2-1,TRBV5-1,CASSLVLEDEQFF
TRBJ1-6,TRBV20-1,CSASDLQGSYNSPLHF
TRBJ1-1,TRBV12-3/TRBV12-4,CASSFSRMNTEAFF
TRBJ2-1,TRBV20-1,CSATPLGLYGGPRWMVEQFF
TRBJ1-2,TRBV7-9,CASSPGTLYGYTF
TRBJ1-2,TRBV5-1,CASSLAYQKPGQGSYGYTF
TRBJ2-7,TRBV18,CASSLRGQGYEQYF
TRBJ2-1,TRBV9,CASSAGTAYYNEQFF